Listed here are 27 T cell receptor beta chains from one sample, sequenced in a study of early T cells in non-severe SARS-CoV-2 infection. TCRdb called the 5' RACE reads again in MiXCR, with one record for every CDR3 protein. Counted here are around 77,000 distinct CDR3 sequences, 5% occurring once; the ten biggest clones make up under 7.5%. The sequences come from whole blood, collected at baseline. The receptors originated from an adult who was a healthcare worker with PCR-confirmed SARS-CoV-2 infection or an uninfected control (not recorded which).

This clonotype was found a few times. The chain links TRBV7-2 to TRBJ2-5; TRBD2 aligns across 10 bases. V shed 2 bases and J 4 bases; nucleotides not matched to a gene: 7. The CDR3 runs to 16 residues. Germline V lookup: CDR1 SGHTA, CDR2 FQGNSA. This CDR3 reads CASSLNSGRALETQYF. The CDR3 nucleotides are TGTGCCAGCAGCTTAAACAGCGGGAGGGCCTTAGAGACCCAGTACTTC.

In this sample, this clonotype turned up a few times. The genes are TRBV12-5 and TRBJ1-5; D gene ambiguous. V was shortened by 7 bases and J by 1 base, with 17 bases between the two germline ends. In germline, CDR1 is LGHNT, CDR2 FRNRAP. The CDR3 contains 16 residues. The CDR3 region has the DNA TGTGCTAGTGCGCCGGTCGATTTGGTGAGCAATCAGCCCCAGCATTTT. Protein product: CASAPVDLVSNQPQHF.

This clonotype occurred many times. The V and J genes are TRBV6-5 and TRBJ1-2; possible D gene TRBD1, 5 bases. There are 15 residues in the CDR3. Trimming left V 6 bases short and J 4 bases short, with 18 bases between. Germline CDR1 and CDR2: MNHEY and SVGAGI. The CDR3 coding sequence is TGTGCCAGCAGCCCGATGGTTGGGGGGAGCTATGGCTACACCTTC. Its translation is CASSPMVGGSYGYTF.

The rearrangement links TRBV7-2 to TRBJ2-3; D is perhaps TRBD1 or TRBD2 (5 bases each). The germline V gene has CDR1 SGHTA and CDR2 FQGNSA. V was shortened by 5 bases and J by 3 bases, with 18 bases between the two germline ends. The CDR3 loop spans 16 amino acids. In DNA, the CDR3 is TGTGCCAGCAGCATCCGGGACCGGCCTAGTACAGATACGCAGTATTTT. This translates into CASSIRDRPSTDTQYF.

In this sample, this clonotype turned up many times. V is TRBV6-2 or TRBV6-3 and J is TRBJ2-3; D is perhaps TRBD1 or TRBD2 (5 bases each). CDR1 MNHEY and CDR2 SVGEGT come from the germline V gene. The V end lost 3 bases, the J end lost 4 bases, and 20 bases lay between the germline ends. This CDR3 has 17 amino acids. The CDR3 nucleotides are TGTGCCAGCAGTTATTTGGCGCCCGGGACCACCTCAGATACGCAGTATTTT. It is translated as CASSYLAPGTTSDTQYF.

The chain has TRBV5-1 and TRBJ2-3; 7 nucleotides match TRBD2. Germline CDR1 reads SGHRS; CDR2 reads YFSETQ. The CDR3 has 14 residues. V lost 4 bases and J lost 4; bases outside the gene matches: 6. The CDR3 sequence: CASSPLAASDTQYF. CDR3 nucleotides: TGCGCCAGCAGCCCTCTAGCGGCCTCAGATACGCAGTATTTT.

The chain couples TRBV5-1 to TRBJ2-7; weak D call: TRBD2 (5 bases). The CDR3 runs 13 residues. Germline V gene data show CDR1 as SGHRS and CDR2 as YFSETQ. V lost 4 bases, J lost 4 bases, and 12 bases lay in between. The chain's CDR3 is CASSDPGKYEQYF. CDR3 DNA sequence: TGCGCCAGCAGCGATCCGGGGAAGTACGAGCAGTACTTC.

This clonotype was picked up a small number of times. The V gene is TRBV7-2, the J gene TRBJ2-3; D gene uncertain. This CDR3 contains 15 residues. V lost 7 bases and J lost 0, with 14 bases in between. In germline, CDR1 is SGHTA, CDR2 FQGNSA. The CDR3 region is CASTLSYQSTDTQYF. CDR3 nucleotide sequence: TGTGCCAGCACTCTCTCATACCAGAGCACAGATACGCAGTATTTT.

Regarding this clonotype: Just one base apart from a much larger clone, this may be a read error. The rearrangement links TRBV29-1 to TRBJ2-4; D may be TRBD2 (5 bases). The CDR3 has 12 amino acids. Between the trimmed V and J ends, which lost 7 bases and 1 base, there was a span of 8 bases. The germline CDR1 and CDR2 sequences are SQVTM and ANQGSEA. CDR3 protein: CSGRTAKNIQYF. Written as DNA, the CDR3 is TGCAGCGGCCGGACTGCCAAAAACATTCAGTACTTC.

This clonotype was counted at least ten times. V and J are TRBV6-1 and TRBJ2-2; the D gene is possibly TRBD2 (6 bases). Germline V CDR1 and CDR2: MNHNS, SASEGT. Trimming removed 2 bases at V and 4 bases at J, with 14 bases between. The CDR3 covers 16 residues. The CDR3 here is CASSERFGGSTGELFF. The CDR3, as DNA: TGTGCCAGCAGTGAAAGGTTTGGGGGGTCCACCGGGGAGCTGTTTTTT.

This clonotype was observed a handful of times. The chain joins TRBV5-6 to TRBJ2-5, with a weak D call TRBD2 (5 bases). Trimming removed 3 bases from V and 3 bases from J, with 12 bases in between. Per the germline V gene, CDR1 is SGHDT and CDR2 is YYEEEE. The CDR3 covers 14 residues. CDR3 region: CASSSGLAEETQYF. CDR3 bases: TGTGCCAGCAGCTCGGGCCTAGCCGAAGAGACCCAGTACTTC. The full variable domain, rest sourced from reference TRBV5-6 and TRBJ2-5, is DAGVTQSPTHLIKTRGQQVTLRCSPKSGHDTVSWYQQALGQGPQFIFQYYEEEERQRGNFPDRFSGHQFPNYSSELNVNALLLGDSALYLCASSSGLAEETQYFGPGTRLLVL.

This clonotype was seen a handful of times. The chain carries TRBV9 and TRBJ1-2; 10 nucleotides line up with TRBD1. Per the germline V gene, CDR1 is SGDLS and CDR2 is YYNGEE. This CDR3 comprises 15 residues. Germline trimming cut 0 bases from V and 8 bases from J; bases unmatched to any gene: 7. The CDR3 loop reads CASSVVGQGELGYTF. For the CDR3, the DNA is TGTGCCAGCAGCGTAGTAGGACAGGGGGAACTAGGCTACACCTTC. Complete variable domain (other parts from reference TRBV9 and TRBJ1-2): DSGVTQTPKHLITATGQRVTLRCSPRSGDLSVYWYQQSLDQGLQFLIQYYNGEERAKGNILERFSAQQFPDLHSELNLSSLELGDSALYFCASSVVGQGELGYTFGSGTRLTVV.

The V call is TRBV12-3 or TRBV12-4, the J call TRBJ1-1; 8 bases agree with TRBD1. The length of the CDR3 is 14 residues. J was trimmed by 11 bases and V by 6 bases; bases with no gene match: 14. The DNA of the CDR3 is TGTGCCAGCAGCCCGCCTCGGGACAGGAAGGCGGCTTTCTTT. Its translation is CASSPPRDRKAAFF.

The chain links TRBV11-2 to TRBJ2-2, with D uncertain. V was shortened by 6 bases and J by 1 base, with 9 bases between the two germline ends. The germline V gene has CDR1 SGHAT and CDR2 FQNNGV. The CDR3 length is 14 residues. The CDR3 nucleotides read TGTGCCAGCAGGAGATTACAGAACACCGGGGAGCTGTTTTTT. This gives the protein CASRRLQNTGELFF.

Many counts were recorded for this clonotype. V and J are TRBV20-1 and TRBJ2-3; TRBD2 matches at 9 bases. This CDR3 is built from 15 residues. Germline values: CDR1 DFQATT, CDR2 SNEGSKA (reference sequence). V lost 2 bases to trimming and J lost 8 bases; unmatched junction nucleotides: 11. This CDR3 reads CSARRREGRLGTQYF. The CDR3 DNA reads as TGCAGTGCTAGAAGGCGGGAGGGTAGGTTGGGTACGCAGTATTTT.

This clonotype was counted only a few times. This chain's CDR3 is CASSSLTSGNDPDTQYF. The CDR3 bases are TGTGCCAGCAGTTCATTGACTAGCGGGAATGATCCAGATACGCAGTATTTT. The chain employs TRBV27 and TRBJ2-3; 11 bases line up with TRBD2. V gave up 4 bases and J gave up 4 bases; unmatched junction bases: 10. Germline CDR1 MNHEY, CDR2 SMNVEV (reference sequence). The CDR3 sequence is 17 residues long.

V and J are TRBV10-1 and TRBJ2-7, with TRBD1 as a possible D gene (6 bases). Looked up from germline, CDR1 is WNHNN and CDR2 is SYGVQD (reference sequence). The CDR3 loop spans 14 amino acids. V was cut by 4 bases and J by 2 bases, with 12 bases left in between. The CDR3 DNA follows: TGCGCCAGCAGTGGGCGGACAGCACCCTACGAGCAGTACTTC. Its protein product is CASSGRTAPYEQYF.

The rearrangement uses TRBV11-2 and TRBJ1-3; weak D call: TRBD1 (6 bases). Per germline, CDR1 SGHAT and CDR2 FQNNGV. V shed 6 bases and J shed 2 bases, with 11 bases lying between them. This CDR3 spans 14 amino acids. CDR3 DNA: TGTGCCAGCAGGCACGGGACACCTGGAAACACCATATATTTT. This gives the protein CASRHGTPGNTIYF.

This clonotype was counted at least ten times. This chain connects TRBV18 to TRBJ1-1; D possibly corresponds to TRBD1 (5 bases). CDR1 and CDR2 from the germline V gene are KGHSH and LQKENI. Trimming removed 3 bases at V and 0 bases at J, with 14 bases between. This CDR3 region has 16 residues. The CDR3 reads CASSPGVEGLNTEAFF. The DNA of the CDR3 is TGTGCCAGCTCACCGGGGGTTGAAGGGTTGAACACTGAAGCTTTCTTT.

This rearrangement joins TRBV5-1 to TRBJ2-7; no reliable D call. The ends were cut back, 2 bases at V and 6 bases at J, with 15 bases in the middle. The CDR3 has 14 amino acids. Looked up from germline, CDR1 is SGHRS and CDR2 is YFSETQ. This CDR3 reads CASSFGSILGEQYF. Here the CDR3 DNA reads TGCGCCAGCAGCTTCGGATCTATTTTGGGCGAGCAGTACTTC.

V usage is TRBV10-1 and J usage is TRBJ2-7, with D possibly being TRBD2 (6 bases). Trimming stripped 5 bases from V and 7 bases from J, with 15 bases between. The CDR3 consists of 13 residues. In germline, CDR1 is WNHNN, CDR2 SYGVQD (reference sequence). The CDR3 region is CASSPRREGEQYF. The DNA of the CDR3 is TGCGCCAGCAGTCCACGGAGGGAAGGGGAGCAGTACTTC.

This clonotype was found a few times. The CDR3 bases are TGTGCCAGCAGCGGGGGAAACACCATATATTTT. Protein: CASSGGNTIYF. This chain joins TRBV7-3 and TRBJ1-3; D is uncertain. V was trimmed by 5 bases and J by 4 bases, leaving 3 bases between them. Germline V gene lookup returns CDR1 SGHTA and CDR2 FQGTGA. The CDR3 covers 11 residues.

The V gene is TRBV10-3, the J gene TRBJ2-5; 7 bases align to TRBD1. The CDR3 has 14 residues. The V gene's germline CDR1 is ENHRY and CDR2 SYGVKD. V shed 6 bases, J shed 5 bases, and the junction held 9 bases outside the gene matches. For the CDR3, the DNA is TGTGCCATCAGGGGGGACAGCGCCGCGGAGACCCAGTACTTC. It translates to CAIRGDSAAETQYF.

This clonotype has a count of ten or more. V usage is TRBV7-9 and J usage is TRBJ1-1, with TRBD1 matching 7 bases. The CDR3 sequence is 15 residues long. Germline V gene lookup returns CDR1 SEHNR and CDR2 FQNEAQ (reference sequence). The V and J ends lost 5 bases and 3 bases, in that order; junction bases with no gene match: 9. The CDR3 DNA reads TGTGCCAGCAGCAGCTTAGAGGGGGCGTACACTGAAGCTTTCTTT. It yields the protein CASSSLEGAYTEAFF.

The chain combines TRBV14 with TRBJ1-2; unclear D gene. CDR1 is SGHDN and CDR2 is FVKESK in the germline V gene. V gave up 1 base and J gave up 3 bases, with 6 bases separating them. This CDR3 is 13 amino acids long. This chain's CDR3 is CASSQVLHYGYTF. CDR3 coding DNA: TGTGCCAGCAGCCAAGTTCTTCACTATGGCTACACCTTC.

This rearrangement joins TRBV24-1 to TRBJ2-1, with 8 nucleotides matching TRBD2. The CDR3 length is 13 residues. From germline, CDR1 is KGHDR and CDR2 SFDVKD. The ends lost 5 bases at V and 9 bases at J; junction bases unmatched: 5. CDR3 nucleotide sequence: TGTGCCACCAGTGCACGGGGGGGCGTTGAGCAGTTCTTC. Protein sequence: CATSARGGVEQFF.

This chain links TRBV7-2 with TRBJ2-1; D is perhaps TRBD2 (6 bases). Germline V gene lookup returns CDR1 SGHTA and CDR2 FQGNSA. V was shortened by 4 bases and J by 5 bases, with 15 bases between the two germline ends. This CDR3 is built from 15 residues. Here the CDR3 reads CASSSTRGLNNEQFF. The CDR3 nucleotides are TGTGCCAGCAGCTCGACTAGGGGTCTTAACAATGAGCAGTTCTTC.